The 28 T cell receptor beta chains in this list originate from one sample, sequenced in a study of cytomegalovirus exposure and HLA in healthy donors (dated by TCRdb to the late 2010s). Libraries came from the immunoSEQ multiplex PCR assay. The multiplex PCR relied on a mix of 60 forward primers for TCR Vbeta segments and 13 reverse primers for TCR Jbeta segments. TCRdb's version of the immuneACCESS table is confined to in-frame rearrangements and falls short of the full clone set. An unresolved V gene accounts for under half of the shortfall where checked; the remainder is of unknown origin. Present in this sample are around 200,000 clones, roughly 85% of which were seen just once. The leading ten clones occupy about 1.8% of the sample. Material: PBMCs. The receptor set was obtained from a man aged 18 to 29 in good health and CMV-seronegative.

This chain links TRBV27 with TRBJ2-1; a possible D gene is TRBD2 (6 bases). The V gene's germline CDR1 is MNHEY and CDR2 SMNVEV (reference sequence). The V gene lost 2 bases and the J gene lost 6 bases, with 11 bases spanning the gap. This CDR3 is 14 amino acids long. The CDR3 region is CASSLIMGGNEQFF. The CDR3 nucleotides read TGTGCCAGCAGTTTAATAATGGGGGGCAATGAGCAGTTCTTC.

This clone was counted a single time. CDR3 nucleotides: TGTGCCAGCAGCTCTCAGGACAGACCGAACACTGAAGCTTTCTTT. Translating it yields CASSSQDRPNTEAFF. The chain has TRBV9 and TRBJ1-1, with TRBD1 as a possible D gene (6 bases). V was shortened by 4 bases and J by 1 base, with 14 bases between the two germline ends. The CDR3 has 15 amino acids. Germline CDR1 and CDR2: SGDLS and YYNGEE.

This clone was counted a single time. This CDR3 is CASSPGVENQPQHF. CDR3 nucleotide sequence: TGTGCCAGCAGCCCAGGGGTGGAGAATCAGCCCCAGCATTTT. The chain carries TRBV6-6 and TRBJ1-5; possible D gene TRBD1, 6 bases. The CDR3 has 14 amino acids. Germline CDR1 MNHNY, CDR2 SVGAGI (reference sequence). Deletions cut 6 bases from V and 4 bases from J, with 13 bases between.

The V call is TRBV28, the J call TRBJ1-2, with a tentative D call TRBD1 (6 bases). CDR1 MDHEN and CDR2 SYDVKM come from the germline V gene. Trimming took off 6 bases at V and 0 bases at J, with 14 bases between the two ends. The CDR3 extends over 15 amino acids. The chain's CDR3 is CASSIQGFANYGYTF. In DNA form, the CDR3 reads TGTGCCAGCAGCATACAGGGCTTCGCTAACTATGGCTACACCTTC.

This clone was counted only a few times. The rearrangement joins TRBV25-1 to TRBJ1-1; 8 bases map to TRBD1. Germline CDR1 MGHDK, CDR2 SYGVNS. The ends lost 3 bases at V and 2 bases at J; junction bases unmatched: 5. The CDR3 extends over 15 amino acids. The CDR3 bases are TGTGCCAGCAGTGATCCCGACAGGGGAAACACTGAAGCTTTCTTT. Translating gives CASSDPDRGNTEAFF.

In this sample, this clone turned up a few times. CDR3 sequence reads: CASSRTGLGTEAFF. CDR3 bases: TGTGCCAGTAGTAGGACAGGGTTGGGCACTGAAGCTTTCTTT. V is TRBV19 and J is TRBJ1-1; 8 positions match TRBD1. CDR3 length equals 14 residues. Germline V gene lookup returns CDR1 LNHDA and CDR2 SQIVND (reference sequence). Trimming at V came to 4 bases and at J to 4 bases, leaving 5 bases not matched to a gene. The whole variable domain, filled in from reference TRBV19 and TRBJ1-1, reads DGGITQSPKYLFRKEGQNVTLSCEQNLNHDAMYWYRQDPGQGLRLIYYSQIVNDFQKGDIAEGYSVSREKKESFPLTVTSAQKNPTAFYLCASSRTGLGTEAFFGQGTRLTVV.

The V gene is TRBV11-3, the J gene TRBJ1-1; D might be TRBD1 (6 bases). Deletions cut 5 bases from V and 7 bases from J, with 14 bases between. Per the germline V gene, CDR1 is SGHNT and CDR2 is YENEEA. The CDR3 runs to 13 residues. The CDR3 DNA sequence: TGTGCCAGCAGCATTGACAGGAGGATTGAAGCTTTCTTT. This sequence encodes CASSIDRRIEAFF.

The chain couples TRBV5-1 to TRBJ2-3; 8 nucleotides line up with TRBD1. The CDR3 is 18 residues long. Germline values: CDR1 SGHRS, CDR2 YFSETQ. The ends lost 4 bases at V and 1 base at J; junction bases unmatched: 14. The DNA of the CDR3 is TGCGCCAGCAGCCCACTTGCGACAGGGGATCTTCGCACAGATACGCAGTATTTT. This sequence encodes CASSPLATGDLRTDTQYF.

The V and J genes are TRBV6-5 and TRBJ2-4, with unresolved D. CDR1 is MNHEY, CDR2 SVGAGI, per germline. V was cut by 6 bases and J by 0 bases, with 12 bases left in between. The length of the CDR3 is 15 residues. The CDR3 region is CASSLDRLAKNIQYF. The CDR3, as DNA: TGTGCCAGCAGCCTCGACCGACTAGCCAAAAACATTCAGTACTTC.

The chain carries TRBV7-8 and TRBJ1-5, with TRBD1 identical over 8 bases. This CDR3 contains 16 residues. The junction had 14 bases not matched to a gene; V was cut back by 7 bases and J by 6 bases. The germline CDR1 and CDR2 sequences are SGHVS and FQNEAQ. This CDR3 reads CASNHGPGGQGQPQHF. CDR3 in DNA: TGTGCCAGCAACCACGGACCAGGGGGCCAGGGTCAGCCCCAGCATTTT.

DNA of the CDR3: TGTGCCAGCAGCTTAGAGGCATCTAGCCGGAGCTCCTACAATGAGCAGTTCTTC. This encodes CASSLEASSRSSYNEQFF. V and J are TRBV7-9 and TRBJ2-1; possibly TRBD2 for D (5 bases). V was shortened by 1 base and J by 0 bases, with 16 bases between the two germline ends. CDR3 length: 18 amino acids. Germline values: CDR1 SEHNR, CDR2 FQNEAQ (reference sequence).

V usage is TRBV16 and J usage is TRBJ2-3, with 9 bases lining up with TRBD2. CDR3 size: 16 residues. Germline CDR1 KGHSY, CDR2 FQNENV. The V and J ends lost 1 base and 2 bases, in that order; junction bases with no gene match: 4. For the CDR3, the DNA is TGTGCCAGCAGCCAATACGGCGGGGGGGCCACAGATACGCAGTATTTT. This gives the protein CASSQYGGGATDTQYF.

V and J are TRBV28 and TRBJ2-7; the D gene is possibly TRBD2 (6 bases). V lost 7 bases to trimming and J lost 2 bases, with 9 bases between them. The CDR3 is made up of 12 amino acids. Germline CDR1 reads MDHEN; CDR2 reads SYDVKM. Written as DNA, the CDR3 is TGTGCCAGCACTGGAGGGGCCTACGAGCAGTACTTC. This codes for CASTGGAYEQYF.

This rearrangement joins TRBV19 to TRBJ1-1; 8 bases match TRBD1. CDR1 and CDR2 from the germline V gene are LNHDA and SQIVND (reference sequence). The CDR3 spans 14 residues. Trimming took 1 base from V and 7 from J; bases not matched to a gene: 5. DNA of the CDR3: TGTGCCAGTAGTATAGGGCAGGGGGCCTTTGAAGCTTTCTTT. Protein: CASSIGQGAFEAFF.

The V call is TRBV2, the J call TRBJ2-5; 9 bases are a match to TRBD2. The better agreement between TRBJ2-7 and the DNA end casts doubt on the J call. CDR1 is SNHLY and CDR2 is FYNNEI in the germline V gene. The CDR3 is 13 amino acids. CDR3 nucleotides: TGTGCCAGCAGTCCCGGACTAGCGAGCGAGCAGTACTTC. Its translation is CASSPGLASEQYF.

V gene TRBV19 combines with J gene TRBJ2-3; D is possibly TRBD1 (6 bases). The CDR3 consists of 14 residues. V was cut by 5 bases and J by 3 bases, with 12 bases left in between. Per germline, CDR1 LNHDA and CDR2 SQIVND (reference sequence). CDR3 sequence reads: CASSRGGATDTQYF. CDR3 sequence (DNA): TGTGCCAGTAGTCGAGGGGGTGCGACAGATACGCAGTATTTT.

This clone was detected a few times. The V gene is TRBV6-1, the J gene TRBJ1-1; the match to TRBD1 covers 7 bases. V dropped 2 bases and J dropped 6; count of bases not matched to a gene: 0. Germline values: CDR1 MNHNS, CDR2 SASEGT. The CDR3 has 12 amino acids. The DNA of the CDR3 is TGTGCCAGCAGTGAACAGGGGGCTGAAGCTTTCTTT. Its protein product is CASSEQGAEAFF.

To note about this clone: This may come from a read error, since a much larger clone is one base off. For the CDR3, the DNA is TGTGCCAGCAGCCAAGATATGGGGACAGGGGGCGCCGGTGGCTACACCTTC. Protein sequence: CASSQDMGTGGAGGYTF. The chain is built from TRBV4-2 and TRBJ1-2; 12 nucleotides agree with TRBD1. The CDR3 runs to 17 residues. Looked up from germline, CDR1 is LGHNA and CDR2 is YNFKEQ. The V segment lost 0 bases and the J segment 7 bases; nucleotides outside the gene matches: 9.

This clone was seen only a few times. The J gene is TRBJ2-1, the V gene TRBV29-1; 13 bases line up with TRBD2. The junction had 12 bases not matched to a gene; V was cut back by 7 bases and J by 6 bases. Germline loops: CDR1 SQVTM, CDR2 ANQGSEA. The CDR3 is made up of 16 amino acids. In nucleotides, the CDR3 is TGCAGCGCAGTTCGGCTAAGGACTAGCGGGAGCAATGAGCAGTTCTTC. Translating it yields CSAVRLRTSGSNEQFF.

This chain uses TRBV6-5 with TRBJ1-2; 7 bases match TRBD1. Germline CDR1 and CDR2: MNHEY and SVGAGI. The CDR3 loop spans 13 amino acids. J lost 2 bases, V lost 7 bases, and 4 bases had no gene match. CDR3 DNA sequence: TGTGCCAGCACCAGACAGGGCAACTATGGCTACACCTTC. It specifies CASTRQGNYGYTF.

This rearrangement joins TRBV28 to TRBJ2-6; 8 nucleotides align to TRBD1. This CDR3 contains 20 residues. Trimming took 4 bases from V and 2 from J; bases not matched to a gene: 16. Germline CDR1 is MDHEN and CDR2 is SYDVKM. The CDR3 coding sequence is TGTGCCAGCAGTTCTTGGGGCGCCTCCAGCAGGGGGCCTGGGGCCAACGTCCTGACTTTC. The encoded protein is CASSSWGASSRGPGANVLTF.

The chain couples TRBV11-3 to TRBJ1-2; tentatively, D is TRBD1 (6 bases). The CDR3 covers 15 residues. Germline assignment: CDR1 SGHNT and CDR2 YENEEA. Trimming left V 4 bases short and J 0 bases short, with 12 bases between. CDR3 sequence reads: CASSSHRDTNYGYTF. The CDR3 region has the DNA TGTGCCAGCAGCTCACACAGGGATACTAACTATGGCTACACCTTC.

The chain uses TRBV7-9 and TRBJ2-3; 9 nucleotides line up with TRBD2. V trimming: 2 bases; J trimming: 2 bases; junction bases outside the gene matches: 11. Germline V gives CDR1 SEHNR, CDR2 FQNEAQ (reference sequence). CDR3 length: 18 amino acids. Here the CDR3 reads CASSLNPGASGVTDTQYF. For the CDR3, the DNA is TGTGCCAGCAGCTTAAATCCTGGGGCTAGCGGGGTCACAGATACGCAGTATTTT.

This clone was counted between two and nine times. The J gene is TRBJ1-6, the V gene TRBV5-1, with 10 bases lining up with TRBD1. The CDR3 is 15 residues long. With 3 bases clipped from V and 10 bases from J, the junction kept 7 bases outside the gene matches. CDR1 and CDR2 from the germline V gene are SGHRS and YFSETQ. The CDR3 DNA reads TGCGCCAGCAGCTATTCCGGGACAGGGGAATCACCCCTCCACTTT. It encodes CASSYSGTGESPLHF.

The genes are TRBV11-1 and TRBJ1-4; TRBD1 might be the D (5 bases). Germline V gene sequence: CDR1 SGHAT, CDR2 FQDESV (reference sequence). This CDR3 is built from 17 residues. Trimming removed 4 bases from V and 8 bases from J, with 23 bases in between. The CDR3 spells CASSYSPGGVGKEKLFF. Here the CDR3 DNA reads TGTGCCAGCAGCTACAGCCCCGGAGGGGTCGGAAAGGAAAAACTGTTTTTT. Filled out from reference TRBV11-1 and TRBJ1-4, the complete variable domain reads EAEVAQSPRYKITEKSQAVAFWCDPISGHATLYWYRQILGQGPELLVQFQDESVVDDSQLPKDRFSAERLKGVDSTLKIQPAELGDSAMYLCASSYSPGGVGKEKLFFGSGTQLSVL.

A few counts support this clone. The V and J genes are TRBV27 and TRBJ2-7, with 8 bases fitting TRBD2. The trim removed 3 bases at V and 2 bases at J, leaving 3 bases unmatched. Germline CDR1 and CDR2: MNHEY and SMNVEV (reference sequence). CDR3 length: 14 residues. The CDR3 region has the DNA TGTGCCAGCAGTTTCCGGCGGGGGGCCTACGAGCAGTACTTC. Its translation is CASSFRRGAYEQYF.

The V gene is TRBV7-9, the J gene TRBJ1-1; D uncertain. CDR1 is SEHNR, CDR2 FQNEAQ, per germline (reference sequence). V shed 5 bases and J shed 4 bases, with 8 bases lying between them. The CDR3 covers 12 residues. This CDR3 reads CASSAAGTEAFF. CDR3 sequence (DNA): TGTGCCAGCAGCGCGGCTGGCACTGAAGCTTTCTTT.

The rearrangement links TRBV5-6 to TRBJ2-3, with 13 bases fitting TRBD2. Germline CDR1 and CDR2: SGHDT and YYEEEE. The CDR3 is made up of 18 amino acids. V lost 4 bases, J lost 0 bases, and 8 bases stayed unmatched. CDR3 nucleotide sequence: TGTGCCAGCAGCCCCACTAGCGGGGGGGTTCTTAGCACAGATACGCAGTATTTT. Residues: CASSPTSGGVLSTDTQYF.